Presented here are 2 T cell receptor beta chains from one specimen sequenced in a study of beta chain features in type 1 diabetes. As every portion of the isolated RNA was reverse transcribed, the sequencing read expressed TCRB transcripts. Assay used: immunoSEQ multiplex PCR; TCRdb lists only in-frame clones, some missing. The sample lists 900,000 or so clones, roughly 15% occurring once. Sample: naive CD4+ T cells from blood. The receptors come from a young woman in good health.

V is TRBV29-1 and J is TRBJ2-7; 7 bases map to TRBD2. In germline, CDR1 is SQVTM, CDR2 ANQGSEA. The CDR3 runs to 14 residues. The J segment lost 4 bases and the V segment lost 6 bases, leaving 12 bases of the junction unmatched. The CDR3 protein is CSVELGLGGYEQYF. DNA for the CDR3: TGCAGCGTCGAGCTCGGACTAGGAGGGTACGAGCAGTACTTC.

The chain employs TRBV19 and TRBJ1-1, with D unresolved. Germline CDR1 is LNHDA and CDR2 is SQIVND (reference sequence). With 0 bases removed from V and 13 bases from J, the gap between germline ends came to 15 bases. This CDR3 region has 13 residues. The CDR3 here is CASSIDPGRAGFF. The CDR3 nucleotides read TGTGCCAGTAGTATAGATCCCGGACGGGCTGGTTTCTTT.